The sequence of this TCR beta chain was determined in a study of control samples from healthy donors and cancer patients. Generated by immunoSEQ multiplex PCR, the TCRdb table keeps only in-frame clones and is missing some. This sample carries fewer than 200,000 clones, 80% to 95% of them seen once, and the ten largest clones take approximately 4%. This receptor was obtained from a woman aged 60-75 years in good health. Sequencing was carried out using blood.

CDR3 in amino acids: CASSYVFPGSGGAFF. The CDR3 region has the DNA TGTGCCAGCAGTTATGTTTTTCCGGGGAGCGGGGGAGCTTTCTTT. The chain recombines TRBV6-5 with TRBJ1-1, with a possible D match to TRBD1 (5 bases). V was clipped by 3 bases and J by 10 bases, with 21 bases between them. Looked up from germline, CDR1 is MNHEY and CDR2 is SVGAGI. The CDR3 has 15 residues.